This is a list of T cell receptor beta chains from one sample in a study of T cell responses to AZD1222 COVID-19 vaccine. This table comes from immunoSEQ multiplex PCR, and its TCRdb copy is limited to in-frame clones, with some not included. The data contain 150,000 to 160,000 clones, approximately 91% of them singletons. The sample here was peripheral blood, taken 28 days after the second AZD1222 dose. The receptors come from an adult who received the AZD1222 COVID-19 vaccine. Each CDR3 is given with its conserved first and last residue. Each record gives: J gene, D gene, clone size, V gene, CDR3 protein, CDR3 DNA. A D gene is named only where the DNA matches it firmly. Where a row states a size, it is once, few, many or the class of an expanded clone; other rows omit it.

>TRBJ2-3|-|-|TRBV15
CATSLLMGTQYF
TGTGCCACCAGCCTACTGATGGGTACGCAGTATTTT
>TRBJ2-7|-|-|TRBV14
CASSQDVSLEWEQYF
TGTGCCAGCAGCCAAGATGTTAGCCTGGAGTGGGAGCAGTACTTC
>TRBJ2-3|TRBD1|few|TRBV7-9
CASSPTGTGRVSADTQYF
TGTGCCAGCAGCCCGACCGGGACAGGGAGAGTGTCAGCAGATACGCAGTATTTT
>TRBJ1-2|-|-|TRBV6-5
CASSTVNYGYTF
TGTGCCAGCAGTACAGTGAACTATGGCTACACCTTC
>TRBJ2-7|TRBD1|-|TRBV15
CATSREPTGAPYEQYF
TGTGCCACCAGCAGAGAGCCGACAGGGGCACCTTACGAGCAGTACTTC
>TRBJ1-6|-|-|TRBV3-1/TRBV3-2
CASSQGRGTLHF
TGTGCCAGCAGCCAAGGCAGGGGCACCCTCCACTTT
>TRBJ1-5|-|-|TRBV4-1
CASSQADPGQPQHF
TGCGCCAGCAGCCAAGCCGATCCGGGACAGCCCCAGCATTTT
>TRBJ1-4|-|-|TRBV5-6
CASSPSGTVGEKLFF
TGTGCCAGCAGCCCCTCCGGGACGGTGGGTGAAAAACTGTTTTTT
>TRBJ1-3|-|once|TRBV5-6
CASSWAGRNTIYF
TGTGCCAGCAGCTGGGCTGGTAGAAACACCATATATTTT
>TRBJ1-6|-|once|TRBV5-1
CASSLSDSSSPLHF
TGCGCCAGCAGCCTATCGGACTCTAGTTCACCCCTCCACTTT
>TRBJ2-3|TRBD2|once|TRBV27
CASTKKGLAGSRFPDTQYF
TGTGCCAGCACTAAGAAGGGACTAGCGGGATCACGTTTTCCGGATACGCAGTATTTT
>TRBJ1-1|TRBD1|-|TRBV6-4
CASSEGTGGNTEAFF
TGTGCCAGCAGTGAAGGGACAGGGGGGAACACTGAAGCTTTCTTT
>TRBJ1-3|-|once|TRBV10-1
CARVDRKGTIYF
TGCGCCAGGGTGGACAGAAAGGGCACCATATATTTT
>TRBJ2-1|TRBD2|few|TRBV7-8
CASSLVGSGSTNEQFF
TGTGCCAGCAGCTTAGTAGGCAGCGGGAGCACTAATGAGCAGTTCTTC
>TRBJ1-5|-|-|TRBV2
CASRRTSPGRGNQPQHF
TGTGCCAGCAGAAGAACCAGCCCGGGACGCGGGAATCAGCCCCAGCATTTT
>TRBJ1-3|TRBD1|-|TRBV5-8
CASSLRTGAGNTIYF
TGTGCCAGCAGCTTGAGGACAGGAGCTGGAAACACCATATATTTT
>TRBJ1-2|TRBD1|-|TRBV5-1
CASRSDRGGGYTF
TGCGCCAGCAGATCCGACAGGGGAGGTGGCTACACCTTC
>TRBJ2-7|TRBD2|-|TRBV7-6
CASSLQLAGIYEQYF
TGTGCCAGCAGCTTGCAACTAGCGGGGATATACGAGCAGTACTTC
>TRBJ2-1|TRBD2|-|TRBV4-2
CASSHGLAGVNEQFF
TGTGCCAGCAGCCACGGACTAGCGGGGGTAAATGAGCAGTTCTTC
>TRBJ1-3|-|few|TRBV18
CASSTRTGISGNTIYF
TGTGCCAGCTCAACGAGAACAGGGATCTCTGGAAACACCATATATTTT
>TRBJ1-4|-|-|TRBV10-3
CAISVQGEKLFF
TGTGCCATCAGTGTTCAAGGTGAAAAACTGTTTTTT
>TRBJ1-2|TRBD1|-|TRBV4-1
CASSQVLGQGAYGYTF
TGCGCCAGCAGCCAAGTATTGGGACAGGGGGCTTATGGCTACACCTTC
>TRBJ1-2|TRBD1|-|TRBV6-5
CASSSGGTGGYGYTF
TGTGCCAGCAGTTCCGGTGGGACAGGGGGATATGGCTACACCTTC
>TRBJ2-7|TRBD1|once|TRBV19
CASTKAQGSYEQYF
TGTGCCAGTACCAAAGCACAGGGGTCCTACGAGCAGTACTTC
>TRBJ1-5|-|-|TRBV19
CASSWGIGYSNQPQHF
TGTGCCAGTAGTTGGGGGATAGGTTATAGCAATCAGCCCCAGCATTTT
>TRBJ2-1|TRBD2|-|TRBV11-2
CASSPHGLAGGRRNEQFF
TGTGCCAGCAGCCCTCACGGACTAGCGGGGGGACGTAGGAATGAGCAGTTCTTC
>TRBJ1-1|-|-|TRBV6-5
CASSLGPPGAFF
TGTGCCAGCAGTCTGGGTCCCCCCGGAGCTTTCTTT
>TRBJ2-7|TRBD2|-|TRBV7-9
CASSPRGDYYYEQYF
TGTGCCAGCAGCCCCCGGGGGGACTACTATTACGAGCAGTACTTC
>TRBJ2-7|-|-|TRBV2
CASSEELGLNPYEQYF
TGTGCCAGCAGTGAGGAGCTGGGACTCAATCCCTACGAGCAGTACTTC
>TRBJ2-3|-|few|TRBV10-3
CAISSGAADTQYF
TGTGCCATCTCGTCCGGCGCGGCAGATACGCAGTATTTT
>TRBJ2-4|TRBD2|-|TRBV4-1
CASSQGGRGGKNIQYF
TGCGCCAGCAGCCAAGGAGGGAGGGGAGGCAAAAACATTCAGTACTTC
>TRBJ1-4|-|-|TRBV7-9
CASSSGGGVNEKLFF
TGTGCCAGCAGCTCAGGCGGGGGTGTGAATGAAAAACTGTTTTTT
>TRBJ2-3|TRBD2|-|TRBV30
CAWSDGAGGFTDTQYF
TGTGCCTGGAGTGATGGAGCGGGGGGTTTCACAGATACGCAGTATTTT
>TRBJ2-7|TRBD1|-|TRBV4-1
CASSLSSDRVTYEQYF
TGCGCCAGCAGCCTCTCATCCGACAGGGTCACCTACGAGCAGTACTTC
>TRBJ2-7|-|-|TRBV13
CASSLPATGFNEQYF
TGTGCCAGCAGCTTACCGGCTACAGGGTTCAACGAGCAGTACTTC
>TRBJ2-1|-|-|TRBV30
CAWSVPRLMNEQFF
TGTGCCTGGAGTGTACCTCGATTGATGAATGAGCAGTTCTTC
>TRBJ2-7|-|-|TRBV3-1/TRBV3-2
CASSQTQDGYYEQYF
TGTGCCAGCAGCCAAACGCAAGACGGTTACTACGAGCAGTACTTC
>TRBJ1-1|TRBD1|-|TRBV7-2
CASSSDRGGYTEAFF
TGTGCCAGCAGCTCGGACAGGGGAGGGTACACTGAAGCTTTCTTT
>TRBJ1-1|-|-|TRBV27
CASKGTVNTEAFF
TGTGCCAGCAAGGGCACAGTGAACACTGAAGCTTTCTTT
>TRBJ2-7|TRBD2|-|TRBV28
CASSLWASGTEAGEQYF
TGTGCCAGCAGTTTATGGGCTAGCGGGACCGAGGCGGGCGAGCAGTACTTC
>TRBJ2-5|TRBD2|-|TRBV2
CASSEGSGETQYF
TGTGCCAGCAGTGAAGGTAGCGGGGAGACCCAGTACTTC
>TRBJ2-7|-|-|TRBV19
CASSIYVGGKSSYEQYF
TGTGCCAGTAGTATATACGTGGGCGGGAAGAGCTCCTACGAGCAGTACTTC
>TRBJ2-1|TRBD2|-|TRBV24-1
CAKTKAGANEQFF
TGTGCCAAGACAAAAGCGGGAGCTAATGAGCAGTTCTTC
>TRBJ1-1|TRBD1|once|TRBV5-1
CASSLGTGARAAFF
TGCGCCAGCAGCTTGGGAACAGGGGCGCGGGCAGCTTTCTTT
>TRBJ2-1|TRBD1|-|TRBV5-4
CASSSGQSRSYNEQFF
TGTGCCAGCAGCTCGGGACAGTCTCGCTCCTACAATGAGCAGTTCTTC
>TRBJ2-7|-|-|TRBV7-9
CASGDLTYEQYF
TGTGCCAGCGGGGACTTAACCTACGAGCAGTACTTC
>TRBJ1-1|-|-|TRBV30
CAWSRLQNTEAFF
TGTGCCTGGAGCCGATTACAGAACACTGAAGCTTTCTTT
>TRBJ2-6|-|-|TRBV28
CASSTGSSGANVLTF
TGTGCCAGCAGCACTGGGAGCTCTGGGGCCAACGTCCTGACTTTC
>TRBJ1-2|-|-|TRBV9
CASSLVRTEAGGYTF
TGTGCCAGCAGTCTAGTCCGGACAGAGGCTGGTGGCTACACCTTC
>TRBJ2-7|-|few|TRBV6-5
CASSYSNGEQYF
TGTGCCAGCAGTTACTCGAACGGCGAGCAGTACTTC
>TRBJ2-6|TRBD2|-|TRBV19
CASVGLAGAGANVLTF
TGTGCCAGCGTGGGACTAGCGGGGGCTGGGGCCAACGTCCTGACTTTC
>TRBJ1-6|-|-|TRBV3-1/TRBV3-2
CASSPRGSPLHF
TGTGCCAGCAGCCCCCGGGGTTCACCCCTCCACTTT
>TRBJ2-3|TRBD2|once|TRBV4-1
CASSRGLAGLDTQYF
TGCGCCAGCAGCCGTGGACTAGCGGGACTCGATACGCAGTATTTT
>TRBJ2-7|-|-|TRBV19
CASSERLSGDEQYF
TGTGCCAGTAGTGAGAGGCTGTCCGGGGACGAGCAGTACTTC
>TRBJ1-2|-|-|TRBV7-2
CASSLAPGLNYGYTF
TGTGCCAGCAGCTTAGCGCCAGGTCTGAACTATGGCTACACCTTC
>TRBJ2-5|TRBD1|-|TRBV4-1
CASSQDRGTGGQETQYF
TGCGCCAGCAGCCAAGATAGGGGGACAGGGGGTCAAGAGACCCAGTACTTC
>TRBJ2-7|TRBD1|-|TRBV27
CASSPRSGRGLSYEQYF
TGTGCCAGCAGTCCCCGGTCGGGCAGGGGGCTATCCTACGAGCAGTACTTC
>TRBJ1-6|TRBD1|once|TRBV20-1
CSASRRQGTYNSPLHF
TGCAGTGCTAGTAGAAGACAGGGGACATATAATTCACCCCTCCACTTT
>TRBJ1-2|-|-|TRBV5-6
CASSPPGGGNYGYTF
TGTGCCAGCAGCCCCCCGGGCGGGGGGAACTATGGCTACACCTTC